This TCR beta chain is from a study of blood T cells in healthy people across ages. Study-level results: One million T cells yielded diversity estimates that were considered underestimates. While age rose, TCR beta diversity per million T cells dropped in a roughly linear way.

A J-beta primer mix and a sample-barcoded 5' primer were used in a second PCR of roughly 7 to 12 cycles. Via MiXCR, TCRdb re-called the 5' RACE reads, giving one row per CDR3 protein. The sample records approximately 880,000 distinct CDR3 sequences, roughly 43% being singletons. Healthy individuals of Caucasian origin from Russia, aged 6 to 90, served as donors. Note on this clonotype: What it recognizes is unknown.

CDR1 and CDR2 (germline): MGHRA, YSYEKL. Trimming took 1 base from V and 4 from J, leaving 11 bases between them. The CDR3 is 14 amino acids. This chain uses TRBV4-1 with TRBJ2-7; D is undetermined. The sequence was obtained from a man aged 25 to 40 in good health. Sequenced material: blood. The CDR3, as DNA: TGCGCCAGCAGCCAAGTAAACTCCAATTACGAGCAGTACTTC. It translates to CASSQVNSNYEQYF.